This TCR beta chain was obtained from a study of regulatory T cells in long-lasting Graves disease. Study as a whole: Positive TSH receptor antibodies alongside over 5 years of antithyroid drugs were what marked Graves' disease as persistent.

Time point of the sample: persistent/refractory GD, antithyroid drugs over 5 years with positive TRAb. PBMCs were the source of the RNA used for TCR sequencing. CDR3-region Arm-PCR and iRepertoire HTBI primers produced the TCR beta libraries. Each CDR3 protein gets one entry after TCRdb re-called the multiplex PCR reads with MiXCR. The data show 350,000 to 450,000 distinct CDR3 sequences, over 20% seen once. Whole-study results and caveats: Newly diagnosed Graves' patients had higher TCR diversity than persistent ones.

At least ten counts were recorded for this clonotype. The target antigen is unknown. This material consisted of peripheral blood mononuclear cells (PBMCs), taken when the disease was refractory, from a patient treated with antithyroid drugs. The TCR comes from a female donor with Graves disease.

CDR3 nucleotides: TGTGCCAGCAGTGACACGGACTTCCTCGAGCAGTACTTC. Translating it yields CASSDTDFLEQYF. The chain couples TRBV6-1 to TRBJ2-7; D is perhaps TRBD2 (5 bases). V was cut by 3 bases and J by 6 bases, with 12 bases left in between. Germline V CDR1 and CDR2: MNHNS, SASEGT. The CDR3 loop spans 13 amino acids.